Following are 14 T cell receptor beta chains from one sample sequenced in a study of OX40 agonist ivuxolimab in advanced cancers. Using immunoSEQ multiplex PCR, the repertoire was profiled, and TCRdb retains in-frame clones only, with some absent. This repertoire shows around 65,000 clones, about nine tenths found once; its top ten account for 0.25% to 0.3%. The material was CD4+ or CD8+ T cells sorted from blood, obtained in a trial of the OX40 agonist ivuxolimab. The receptor set was obtained from an adult with an advanced solid tumor such as melanoma, head and neck, liver or kidney cancer.

The V and J genes are TRBV19 and TRBJ1-5; D is uncertain. The CDR3 totals 15 residues. The V gene's germline CDR1 is LNHDA and CDR2 SQIVND (reference sequence). V gave up 3 bases and J gave up 0 bases, with 9 bases separating them. The CDR3 DNA reads TGTGCCAGTAGTATCTACGCCCGTAGCAATCAGCCCCAGCATTTT. This encodes CASSIYARSNQPQHF.

The chain is built from TRBV28 and TRBJ2-7; 9 positions agree with TRBD2. Unmatched junction bases numbered 1, after V lost 5 bases and J lost 2 bases. The CDR3 loop spans 13 amino acids. Germline V lookup: CDR1 MDHEN, CDR2 SYDVKM. In nucleotides, the CDR3 is TGTGCCAGCAGTCTAGCGGGGCCCTACGAGCAGTACTTC. It codes for CASSLAGPYEQYF.

V is TRBV28 and J is TRBJ1-4; no reliable D call. Germline CDR1 MDHEN, CDR2 SYDVKM. Trimming shortened V by 2 bases and J by 8 bases, and 12 bases separated the two germline ends. The CDR3 consists of 14 residues. The CDR3 nucleotides read TGTGCCAGCAGTTTAGTCGCTGACGGGGAAAAACTGTTTTTT. Residues: CASSLVADGEKLFF.

The chain links TRBV29-1 to TRBJ2-1, with a possible D match to TRBD2 (7 bases). Germline V gene data show CDR1 as SQVTM and CDR2 as ANQGSEA. V gave up 0 bases and J gave up 4 bases, with 16 bases separating them. The CDR3 loop spans 16 amino acids. CDR3 loop: CSVEDRGRGIYNEQFF. CDR3 in DNA: TGCAGCGTTGAAGATCGGGGGAGGGGGATATACAATGAGCAGTTCTTC.

The V and J genes are TRBV5-5 and TRBJ1-3; D unresolved. Germline lookup yields CDR1 SGHKS and CDR2 YYEKEE (reference sequence). V was shortened by 0 bases and J by 4 bases, with 5 bases between the two germline ends. CDR3 length equals 13 residues. For the CDR3, the DNA is TGTGCCAGCAGCTTGGGTTCGGGAAACACCATATATTTT. This codes for CASSLGSGNTIYF.

This chain uses TRBV27 with TRBJ1-5; the D is unclear. CDR1 MNHEY and CDR2 SMNVEV come from the germline V gene (reference sequence). CDR3 size: 13 residues. Deletions cut 5 bases from V and 0 bases from J, with 5 bases between. In DNA, the CDR3 is TGTGCCAGCAGTCCAGATAGCAATCAGCCCCAGCATTTT. Translation gives CASSPDSNQPQHF.

The rearrangement uses TRBV30 and TRBJ2-3; 8 positions agree with TRBD1. Germline CDR1 reads GTSNPN; CDR2 reads SVGIG (reference sequence). This CDR3 region has 12 residues. Trimming took 8 bases from V and 0 from J; bases not matched to a gene: 1. CDR3 bases: TGTGCCCGACAGGGGAGCACAGATACGCAGTATTTT. Encoded protein: CARQGSTDTQYF.

The CDR3 spells CASSYGGGLYTEAFF. The CDR3, as DNA: TGTGCCAGCAGCTACGGGGGCGGGTTATACACTGAAGCTTTCTTT. The rearrangement uses TRBV28 and TRBJ1-1, with a possible D match to TRBD1 (6 bases). Germline values: CDR1 MDHEN, CDR2 SYDVKM. The CDR3 is 15 amino acids. The V and J ends lost 6 bases and 3 bases respectively, with 17 bases between them.

A single count supports this clone. The chain recombines TRBV2 with TRBJ1-1; a weak D match, TRBD1 (5 bases). Trimming stripped 5 bases from V and 1 base from J, with 11 bases between. This CDR3 is 14 amino acids long. Germline V lookup: CDR1 SNHLY, CDR2 FYNNEI. This CDR3 reads CASSFRAANTEAFF. DNA of the CDR3: TGTGCCAGCAGTTTCAGGGCGGCGAACACTGAAGCTTTCTTT.

The rearrangement links TRBV10-2 to TRBJ1-4; D not certain. Germline V gene data show CDR1 as WSHSY and CDR2 as SAAADI. V shed 4 bases and J shed 0 bases, with 9 bases lying between them. CDR3 size: 15 residues. This chain's CDR3 is CASSASPATNEKLFF. DNA for the CDR3: TGCGCCAGCAGTGCCAGTCCGGCAACTAATGAAAAACTGTTTTTT.

This chain joins TRBV7-2 and TRBJ2-1, with D perhaps matching TRBD2 (5 bases). This CDR3 contains 16 residues. Trimming cost V 5 bases and J 0 bases, with 14 bases left between them. Germline values: CDR1 SGHTA, CDR2 FQGNSA. Here the CDR3 DNA reads TGTGCCAGCAGCCTCACGGGGAAGAGCTCCTACAATGAGCAGTTCTTC. This gives the protein CASSLTGKSSYNEQFF.

This rearrangement joins TRBV6-1 to TRBJ2-7, with D perhaps TRBD1 or TRBD2 (5 bases each). The CDR3 is 14 amino acids. The V gene's germline CDR1 is MNHNS and CDR2 SASEGT. The V gene lost 1 base and the J gene lost 1 base, with 8 bases spanning the gap. Here the CDR3 DNA reads TGTGCCAGCAGTGAAGGGGGACCATCCTACGAGCAGTACTTC. Its protein is CASSEGGPSYEQYF.

As regards this clone: Sequence at one end of the junction differs from germline and may be a read error. This sequence joins TRBV5-6 and TRBJ2-3; 11 bases align to TRBD2. Looked up from germline, CDR1 is SGHDT and CDR2 is YYEEEE. The CDR3 length is 16 residues. As DNA, the CDR3 is TGTGCCAGCAGTTTGGGGGGACTAGCGGGCACAGATACGCAGTATTTT. Its translation is CASSLGGLAGTDTQYF.

The gene calls are TRBV6-1 and TRBJ1-2, with 8 bases identical to TRBD1. The CDR3 is made up of 14 amino acids. Trimming removed 3 bases from V and 2 bases from J; junction bases left unmatched: 2. Germline V gene data show CDR1 as MNHNS and CDR2 as SASEGT. The CDR3 DNA follows: TGTGCCAGCAGTGACTGGGACAGGAACTATGGCTACACCTTC. Translating gives CASSDWDRNYGYTF.